A selection of T cell receptor beta chains follows, all from one sample in a study of identical twins. TCRdb used MiXCR to reprocess the 5' RACE reads, holding one entry per CDR3 protein. The profile shows 400,000 to 500,000 distinct CDR3 sequences, under 20% of them singletons. Material: naive T cells sorted from blood. All receptors derive from a man aged 45 to 65 in good health. Both conserved end residues are trimmed from each CDR3.

V gene: TRBV7-9; J gene: TRBJ2-7; CDR3 protein: ASSLMGAIYEQY
V gene: TRBV12-3/TRBV12-4; J gene: TRBJ2-1; CDR3 protein: ASRLSGGALHEQF
V gene: TRBV20-1; J gene: TRBJ2-1; CDR3 protein: SARGLAGGPSYNEQF
V gene: TRBV27; J gene: TRBJ2-7; CDR3 protein: ASSLTGVGGGSYEQY
V gene: TRBV6-5; J gene: TRBJ2-5; CDR3 protein: ASSYGLAGASEAQY
V gene: TRBV5-6; J gene: TRBJ2-1; CDR3 protein: ASSRWDEQF
V gene: TRBV20-1; J gene: TRBJ2-7; CDR3 protein: SATGITYEQY
V gene: TRBV7-2; J gene: TRBJ1-6; CDR3 protein: ASSERQGGGSPFH
V gene: TRBV20-1; J gene: TRBJ1-3; CDR3 protein: SARDRPSGNTIY
V gene: TRBV20-1; J gene: TRBJ2-5; CDR3 protein: SATAGTGLETQY
V gene: TRBV6-1; J gene: TRBJ1-5; CDR3 protein: ASRLDYQPQH
V gene: TRBV20-1; J gene: TRBJ2-2; CDR3 protein: SARRFGGNTGELF
V gene: TRBV7-9; J gene: TRBJ2-5; CDR3 protein: ASGKTSGQETQY
V gene: TRBV29-1; J gene: TRBJ2-3; CDR3 protein: SVEELSGTSGSPSTDTQY
V gene: TRBV25-1; J gene: TRBJ1-6; CDR3 protein: ASGWGQDNSPLH
V gene: TRBV5-5; J gene: TRBJ2-7; CDR3 protein: ASSPRIYEQY
V gene: TRBV7-2; J gene: TRBJ2-7; CDR3 protein: ASSTATGFNYEQY
V gene: TRBV11-2; J gene: TRBJ2-3; CDR3 protein: ASSFERVTDTQY
V gene: TRBV7-9; J gene: TRBJ2-7; CDR3 protein: ASAQGSYEQY
V gene: TRBV20-1; J gene: TRBJ2-3; CDR3 protein: SANIPKAVDTQY
V gene: TRBV20-1; J gene: TRBJ2-7; CDR3 protein: SAQRGQGYEQY
V gene: TRBV9; J gene: TRBJ2-1; CDR3 protein: ASSVEGEGYNEQF
V gene: TRBV11-2; J gene: TRBJ2-7; CDR3 protein: ASSLDTPGQGLWEQY
V gene: TRBV10-3; J gene: TRBJ2-3; CDR3 protein: AISDRPSTDTQY
V gene: TRBV20-1; J gene: TRBJ1-1; CDR3 protein: SARDRVGARAF
V gene: TRBV5-1; J gene: TRBJ2-7; CDR3 protein: ASSGLVGYEQY
V gene: TRBV6-6; J gene: TRBJ2-2; CDR3 protein: ASSYSEGELF
V gene: TRBV9; J gene: TRBJ1-5; CDR3 protein: ASSAGGGNQPQH
V gene: TRBV7-6; J gene: TRBJ2-3; CDR3 protein: ASSQRSDTQY
V gene: TRBV6-1; J gene: TRBJ2-7; CDR3 protein: ASSEDLTGITRLY
V gene: TRBV27; J gene: TRBJ2-1; CDR3 protein: ASSTRDGPTSGSSYNEQF
V gene: TRBV20-1; J gene: TRBJ1-5; CDR3 protein: SARDSGTGFNQPQH
V gene: TRBV25-1; J gene: TRBJ1-2; CDR3 protein: ASSATQYYGYT
V gene: TRBV4-3; J gene: TRBJ2-3; CDR3 protein: ASSRDRGSITDTQY
V gene: TRBV20-1; J gene: TRBJ2-3; CDR3 protein: SAPGAGGGTDTQY
V gene: TRBV20-1; J gene: TRBJ2-5; CDR3 protein: SARPRVGQPGLAGAGLETQY
V gene: TRBV27; J gene: TRBJ2-7; CDR3 protein: ARSLARAGLEQY
V gene: TRBV29-1; J gene: TRBJ1-1; CDR3 protein: SVDSGNTEAF
V gene: TRBV20-1; J gene: TRBJ1-6; CDR3 protein: SASALDNSPLH
V gene: TRBV4-3; J gene: TRBJ1-2; CDR3 protein: ASSQSTGYGYT
V gene: TRBV7-8; J gene: TRBJ1-1; CDR3 protein: ASSLRLAGTEAF
V gene: TRBV18; J gene: TRBJ2-1; CDR3 protein: ASSPARTRRNEQF
V gene: TRBV15; J gene: TRBJ2-7; CDR3 protein: ATSNRYYEQY
V gene: TRBV12-3/TRBV12-4; J gene: TRBJ1-4; CDR3 protein: ASTLRGLPSEKLF
V gene: TRBV5-1; J gene: TRBJ2-7; CDR3 protein: ASSLGNSRDEQY
V gene: TRBV20-1; J gene: TRBJ2-5; CDR3 protein: SARDALAGPTQY
V gene: TRBV20-1; J gene: TRBJ2-1; CDR3 protein: SARVGLGGSSYNEQF
V gene: TRBV11-2; J gene: TRBJ2-5; CDR3 protein: ASSLGSGGPQETQY
V gene: TRBV4-3; J gene: TRBJ2-1; CDR3 protein: ASSQDGWDRTYNEQF
V gene: TRBV6-2/TRBV6-3; J gene: TRBJ2-7; CDR3 protein: ASSYGLAVEQY
V gene: TRBV12-3/TRBV12-4; J gene: TRBJ2-3; CDR3 protein: ASSRGGLTDTQY
V gene: TRBV10-3; J gene: TRBJ2-3; CDR3 protein: ATTYGLTDTQY
V gene: TRBV5-1; J gene: TRBJ1-4; CDR3 protein: ASSSDGVGEKLF